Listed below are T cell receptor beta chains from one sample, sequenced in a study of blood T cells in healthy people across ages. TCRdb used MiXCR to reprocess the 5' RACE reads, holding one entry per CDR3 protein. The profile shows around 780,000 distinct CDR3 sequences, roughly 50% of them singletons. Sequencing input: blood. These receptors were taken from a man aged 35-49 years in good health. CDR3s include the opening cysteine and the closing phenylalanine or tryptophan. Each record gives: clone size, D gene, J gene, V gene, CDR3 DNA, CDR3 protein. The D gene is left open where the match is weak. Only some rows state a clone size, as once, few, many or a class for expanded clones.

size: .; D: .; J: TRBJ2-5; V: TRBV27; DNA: TGTGCCAGCAGTCCTGTTGCAGCGGTGCAAGAGACCCAGTACTTC; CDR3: CASSPVAAVQETQYF
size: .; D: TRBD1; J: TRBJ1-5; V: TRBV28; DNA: TGTGCCAGCGGATCCCACAACAGGGGCACGAATAGCAATCAGCCCCAGCATTTT; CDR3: CASGSHNRGTNSNQPQHF
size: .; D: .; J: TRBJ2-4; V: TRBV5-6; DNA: TGTGCCAGCAGCCGGGACTCCCGTTGGCAGTACTTC; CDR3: CASSRDSRWQYF
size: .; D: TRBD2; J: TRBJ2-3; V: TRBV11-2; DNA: TGTGCCAGCAGCTTATCTAGCGGGGTTATAGATACGCAGTATTTT; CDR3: CASSLSSGVIDTQYF
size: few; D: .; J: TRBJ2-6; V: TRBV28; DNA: TGTGCCAGCAGTTTATATTCGGGACTGGGCTCTGGGGCCAACGTCCTGACTTTC; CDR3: CASSLYSGLGSGANVLTF
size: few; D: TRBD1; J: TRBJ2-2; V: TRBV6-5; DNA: TGTGCCAGCAGTCGGGGACAGGGGGTAACCGGGGAGCTGTTTTTT; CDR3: CASSRGQGVTGELFF
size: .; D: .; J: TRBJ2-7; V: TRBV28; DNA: TGTGCCAGCACCGGTGGGGGAAACTACGAGCAGTACTTC; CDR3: CASTGGGNYEQYF
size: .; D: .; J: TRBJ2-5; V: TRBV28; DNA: TGTGCCACCAAAAACAGCTACGGGCGAGAGACCCAGTACTTC; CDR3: CATKNSYGRETQYF
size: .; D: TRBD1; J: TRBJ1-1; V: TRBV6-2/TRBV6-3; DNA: TGTGCCGGCAGGGGGCCGGACACTGAAGCTTTCTTT; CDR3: CAGRGPDTEAFF
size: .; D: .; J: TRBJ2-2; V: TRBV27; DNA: TGTGCCAGCAGACAGGCCGGGGAGCTGTTTTTT; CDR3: CASRQAGELFF
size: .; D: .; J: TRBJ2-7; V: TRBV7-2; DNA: TGTGCCACCGGGCCAGCTAGCTCCTACGAGCAGTACTTC; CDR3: CATGPASSYEQYF
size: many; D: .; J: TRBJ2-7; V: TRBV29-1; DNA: TGCAGCGTTGAGGGACCCTACGAGCAGTACTTC; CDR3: CSVEGPYEQYF
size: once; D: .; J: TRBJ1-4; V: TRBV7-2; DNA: TGTGCCAGCAGCTTGGAGGCAGGGGTGAGGGGTGAAAAACTGTTTTTT; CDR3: CASSLEAGVRGEKLFF
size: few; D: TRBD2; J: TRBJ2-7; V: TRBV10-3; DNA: TGTGCCATCAGAGAACAAGGACTAGCGGGAGTTTATCAGTACTTC; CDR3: CAIREQGLAGVYQYF
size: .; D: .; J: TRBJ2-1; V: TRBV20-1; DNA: TGCAGTGCTAGGGACAGAGCCTTACTATACAATGAGCAGTTCTTC; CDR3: CSARDRALLYNEQFF
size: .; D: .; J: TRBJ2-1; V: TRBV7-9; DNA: TGTGCCAGCAGCATACCACTGGACTACCAAGAGACCCAGTTCTTC; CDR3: CASSIPLDYQETQFF
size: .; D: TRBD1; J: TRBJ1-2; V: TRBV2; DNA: TGTGCCAGCAGTGGGGGACAGCCCCGGGGCTACACCTTC; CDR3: CASSGGQPRGYTF
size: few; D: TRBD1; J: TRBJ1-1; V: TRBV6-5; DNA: TGTGCCAGCGCCCGACAGGGTCTAAGTTCTGAAGCTTTCTTT; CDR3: CASARQGLSSEAFF
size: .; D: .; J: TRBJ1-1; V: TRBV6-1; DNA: TGTGCCAGCAGTGAATTTTCATCCTTGGGTTCTGAAGCTTTCTTT; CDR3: CASSEFSSLGSEAFF
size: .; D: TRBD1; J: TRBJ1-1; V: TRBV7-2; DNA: TGTGCCAGCAGCCTCTCAGGGGGCAGAAGAGCTTTCTTT; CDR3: CASSLSGGRRAFF
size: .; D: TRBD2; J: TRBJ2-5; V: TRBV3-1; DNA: TGTGCCAGCAGCCAAGGCGGACTAGCGGGGGGGCAAGAGACCCAGTACTTC; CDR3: CASSQGGLAGGQETQYF
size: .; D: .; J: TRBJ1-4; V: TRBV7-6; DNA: TGTGCCAGCAGCTCCCAACCCTTGGCTACTAATGAAAAACTGTTTTTT; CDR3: CASSSQPLATNEKLFF